What follows are 24 T cell receptor beta chains derived from one specimen sequenced in a study of blood T cell repertoires in COVID-19. The data were produced by immunoSEQ multiplex PCR, yet TCRdb's version contains in-frame clones alone and is incomplete. The sample yields about 430,000 clones, approximately 90% seen once. The sample consisted of PBMCs or T cells enriched from blood (not recorded which). These receptors originate from a woman in her thirties with acute COVID-19.

The rearrangement uses TRBV15 and TRBJ1-2; D remains ambiguous. The germline V gene has CDR1 LNHNV and CDR2 YYDKDF (reference sequence). V lost 8 bases to trimming and J lost 2 bases, with 15 bases between them. This CDR3 contains 14 residues. For the CDR3, the DNA is TGTGCCACCGGCCCCACAGAGAACAACTATGGCTACACCTTC. Protein: CATGPTENNYGYTF.

CDR3: CASNGQINQPQHF. The DNA for the CDR3 is TGTGCCAGTAATGGACAGATAAATCAGCCCCAGCATTTT. The rearrangement uses TRBV2 and TRBJ1-5, with D tentatively TRBD1 (6 bases). Per germline, CDR1 SNHLY and CDR2 FYNNEI. Trimming took 9 bases from V and 4 from J, leaving 13 bases between them. This CDR3 contains 13 residues.

A single count supports this clone. The rearrangement joins TRBV6-5 to TRBJ2-1; the D gene is possibly TRBD2 (7 bases). CDR1 is MNHEY and CDR2 is SVGAGI in the germline V gene. Trimming pared 0 bases from V and 6 bases from J, leaving 12 bases between. The CDR3 contains 15 residues. The CDR3 protein is CASSYSSGEGNEQFF. CDR3 in DNA: TGTGCCAGCAGTTACTCGTCAGGGGAGGGCAATGAGCAGTTCTTC.

CDR3 sequence (DNA): TGTGCCAGTAGTAGGGAAGACAGGGGCAATCAGCCCCAGCATTTT. Encoded protein: CASSREDRGNQPQHF. The V call is TRBV19, the J call TRBJ1-5, with 7 bases matching TRBD1. V trimming: 4 bases; J trimming: 2 bases; junction bases outside the gene matches: 5. The CDR3 contains 15 residues. The germline CDR1 and CDR2 sequences are LNHDA and SQIVND (reference sequence).

The gene calls are TRBV5-4 and TRBJ2-7, with 9 nucleotides matching TRBD1. Trimming cost V 4 bases and J 4 bases; bases outside gene matches: 6. The CDR3 consists of 14 residues. Germline V gene lookup returns CDR1 SGHNT and CDR2 YYREEE (reference sequence). CDR3 in DNA: TGTGCCAGCAGCAAACAGGGGGCGGGTTACGAGCAGTACTTC. Residues: CASSKQGAGYEQYF.

The V and J genes are TRBV7-2 and TRBJ2-7; D might be TRBD1 (6 bases). The germline V and J ends were trimmed by 3 bases and 10 bases, with 16 bases remaining between them. Germline assignment: CDR1 SGHTA and CDR2 FQGNSA. This CDR3 comprises 13 residues. CDR3 sequence reads: CASSFYGGLSQYF. The CDR3 DNA follows: TGTGCCAGCAGCTTTTATGGGGGCCTCAGTCAGTACTTC.

V gene TRBV6-5 combines with J gene TRBJ1-2; tentative D call: TRBD1 (5 bases). This CDR3 has 14 amino acids. V was trimmed by 6 bases and J by 8 bases, leaving 19 bases between them. Germline CDR1 and CDR2: MNHEY and SVGAGI. In nucleotides, the CDR3 is TGTGCCAGCAGCCGGCTAGGGGAGGGTTCAGGCTACACCTTC. It codes for CASSRLGEGSGYTF.

This rearrangement joins TRBV28 to TRBJ1-4; D perhaps matches TRBD1 (6 bases). Germline CDR1 reads MDHEN; CDR2 reads SYDVKM. This CDR3 comprises 14 residues. V was trimmed by 7 bases and J by 4 bases, leaving 13 bases between them. The CDR3 spells CASTMGDNNEKLFF. Written as DNA, the CDR3 is TGTGCCAGCACCATGGGGGACAATAATGAAAAACTGTTTTTT.

Only a few counts were recorded for this clone. The V and J genes are TRBV2 and TRBJ1-2, with D maybe TRBD1 (5 bases). The V gene's germline CDR1 is SNHLY and CDR2 FYNNEI. V was cut by 0 bases and J by 7 bases, with 15 bases left in between. This CDR3 is built from 15 residues. The CDR3: CASSEAGRSSGGYTF. For the CDR3, the DNA is TGTGCCAGCAGTGAAGCGGGGCGGTCTAGCGGTGGCTACACCTTC.

Here the CDR3 reads CASSLFLNTEAFF. CDR3 in DNA: TGTGCCAGCAGCTTATTTTTAAACACTGAAGCTTTCTTT. V gene TRBV7-3 combines with J gene TRBJ1-1; no clear D. CDR1 is SGHTA, CDR2 FQGTGA, per germline. Trimming stripped 2 bases from V and 2 bases from J, with 6 bases between. This CDR3 is built from 13 residues.

The rearrangement uses TRBV11-3 and TRBJ2-3; tentatively, D is TRBD2 (5 bases). This CDR3 has 14 residues. Germline V CDR1 and CDR2: SGHNT, YENEEA. V dropped 5 bases and J dropped 6 bases, with 15 bases sitting between them. In DNA form, the CDR3 reads TGTGCCAGCAGCCCTCCCTCTAGCTTCGATACGCAGTATTTT. This sequence encodes CASSPPSSFDTQYF.

The chain is built from TRBV5-5 and TRBJ2-5, with 7 bases identical to TRBD1. The CDR3 covers 14 residues. Germline CDR1 and CDR2: SGHKS and YYEKEE (reference sequence). V lost 3 bases, J lost 9 bases, and 11 bases stayed unmatched. The CDR3 spells CASSSTGAPVPQYF. The CDR3, as DNA: TGTGCCAGCAGCTCAACAGGGGCCCCTGTCCCCCAGTACTTC.

The J gene is TRBJ2-3, the V gene TRBV15; TRBD2 might be the D (5 bases). CDR1 and CDR2 (germline): LNHNV, YYDKDF (reference sequence). The CDR3 covers 16 residues. Trimming pared 5 bases from V and 2 bases from J, leaving 17 bases between. In DNA form, the CDR3 reads TGTGCCACCAGCGCGCATCAGCGGTCTCCCACAGATACGCAGTATTTT. Protein product: CATSAHQRSPTDTQYF.

This chain joins TRBV5-6 and TRBJ1-4, with D uncertain. Trimming took 4 bases from V and 6 from J, leaving 16 bases between them. This CDR3 has 15 residues. Germline-derived CDR1 and CDR2 are SGHDT and YYEEEE. CDR3: CASSIWTLGDEKLFF. In DNA, the CDR3 is TGTGCCAGCAGCATCTGGACCCTCGGGGATGAAAAACTGTTTTTT.

This sequence joins TRBV29-1 and TRBJ1-2, with a possible D match to TRBD1 (5 bases). The V end lost 4 bases, the J end lost 2 bases, and 11 bases lay between the germline ends. The CDR3 runs 13 residues. Germline V gene data show CDR1 as SQVTM and CDR2 as ANQGSEA. CDR3 residues: CSVGTGTNYGYTF. DNA for the CDR3: TGCAGCGTTGGTACAGGAACCAACTATGGCTACACCTTC. Drawing the rest from reference TRBV29-1 and TRBJ1-2, the complete variable domain is SAVISQKPSRDICQRGTSLTIQCQVDSQVTMMFWYRQQPGQSLTLIATANQGSEATYESGFVIDKFPISRPNLTFSTLTVSNMSPEDSSIYLCSVGTGTNYGYTFGSGTRLTVV.

This clone was found a few times. The rearrangement links TRBV5-1 to TRBJ2-7; 9 bases align to TRBD1. This CDR3 has 16 residues. The trim removed 0 bases at V and 2 bases at J, leaving 6 bases unmatched. Germline loops: CDR1 SGHRS, CDR2 YFSETQ. CDR3 bases: TGCGCCAGCAGCTTGGCTCCCGGGACAGGGACCTACGAGCAGTACTTC. This sequence encodes CASSLAPGTGTYEQYF. Based on the CDR3 plus reference TRBV5-1 and TRBJ2-7, the full variable domain is KAGVTQTPRYLIKTRGQQVTLSCSPISGHRSVSWYQQTPGQGLQFLFEYFSETQRNKGNFPGRFSGRQFSNSRSEMNVSTLELGDSALYLCASSLAPGTGTYEQYFGPGTRLTVT.

This sequence joins TRBV6-6 and TRBJ1-4; 11 bases fit TRBD1. J lost 4 bases, V lost 6 bases, and 10 bases had no gene match. Germline-derived CDR1 and CDR2 are MNHNY and SVGAGI (reference sequence). There are 17 residues in the CDR3. CDR3 in amino acids: CASRRGQGAVSNEKLFF. CDR3 bases: TGTGCCAGCAGACGAGGACAGGGGGCCGTAAGTAATGAAAAACTGTTTTTT.

The rearrangement uses TRBV4-1 and TRBJ2-7; 8 positions match TRBD1. Trimming removed 2 bases from V and 9 bases from J; junction bases left unmatched: 12. The CDR3 length is 15 residues. The germline CDR1 and CDR2 sequences are MGHRA and YSYEKL. CDR3 sequence reads: CASSQFDRGVIAQYF. Here the CDR3 DNA reads TGCGCCAGCAGCCAATTCGACAGGGGAGTGATCGCGCAGTACTTC.

The V call is TRBV7-2, the J call TRBJ1-5; tentatively, D is TRBD1 (6 bases). The V gene lost 5 bases and the J gene lost 2 bases, with 13 bases spanning the gap. Germline CDR1 SGHTA, CDR2 FQGNSA. The CDR3 runs to 15 residues. CDR3 in amino acids: CASSVGHERNQPQHF. CDR3 bases: TGTGCCAGCAGCGTGGGACATGAGCGCAATCAGCCCCAGCATTTT.

This clone was observed a single time. The chain uses TRBV2 and TRBJ1-3; 9 bases map to TRBD1. V was clipped by 4 bases and J by 8 bases; unmatched bases: 9. The CDR3 loop spans 15 amino acids. Germline V gives CDR1 SNHLY, CDR2 FYNNEI. DNA for the CDR3: TGTGCCAGCAGTGGGGACAGGGCCGCCGAAGACACCATATATTTT. This sequence encodes CASSGDRAAEDTIYF.

The chain combines TRBV20-1 with TRBJ2-3; TRBD2 is a possible D gene (5 bases). CDR3 size: 13 residues. V shed 3 bases and J shed 6 bases, with 13 bases lying between them. Germline CDR1 reads DFQATT; CDR2 reads SNEGSKA (reference sequence). DNA of the CDR3: TGCAGTGCTAGTAGATTAGCGTCGGATACGCAGTATTTT. It yields the protein CSASRLASDTQYF.

The V gene is TRBV12-3 or TRBV12-4, the J gene TRBJ1-2; 10 bases fit TRBD1. Germline trimming cut 2 bases from V and 13 bases from J; bases unmatched to any gene: 7. The CDR3 runs to 13 residues. CDR3 DNA sequence: TGTGCCAGCAGTTTATGGGGACAGGGGCGTCTCACCTTC. Translating gives CASSLWGQGRLTF.

CDR3 bases: TGTGCCAGCAGCCCTACAGGGGGCTTCACTGAAGCTTTCTTT. Amino acids: CASSPTGGFTEAFF. This chain joins TRBV7-3 and TRBJ1-1, with 9 bases that match TRBD1. Germline V CDR1 and CDR2: SGHTA, FQGTGA. The CDR3 totals 14 residues. Losses at the gene ends were 5 bases for V and 4 bases for J; bases not matched to a gene: 5.

V and J are TRBV7-9 and TRBJ2-3, with TRBD2 identical over 10 bases. The V gene's germline CDR1 is SEHNR and CDR2 FQNEAQ (reference sequence). The CDR3 totals 17 residues. V was clipped by 2 bases and J by 2 bases; unmatched bases: 7. The CDR3 DNA sequence: TGTGCCAGCAGCTTACCTCTAGCGGGGGTGACCACAGATACGCAGTATTTT. This gives the protein CASSLPLAGVTTDTQYF.